The T cell receptor beta chain under discussion was sequenced for a study of cytomegalovirus exposure and HLA in healthy donors. The PCR contained 60 Vbeta and 13 Jbeta primers. Generated by immunoSEQ multiplex PCR, the TCRdb table keeps only in-frame clones and is missing some. Here the sample spans approximately 190,000 clones, around 64% being singletons. This sequence was found in a man in his forties in good health and CMV-seropositive. The sequenced sample consisted of PBMCs.

CDR3 nucleotides: TGTGCCAGCAGTCGTAGGTGGGCGCCTTCAACTAATGAAAAACTGTTTTTT. Protein product: CASSRRWAPSTNEKLFF. V usage is TRBV27 and J usage is TRBJ1-4; D gene unclear. Between the trimmed V and J ends, which lost 5 bases and 0 bases, there was a span of 16 bases. Germline values: CDR1 MNHEY, CDR2 SMNVEV (reference sequence). This CDR3 has 17 residues.